This T cell receptor (beta chain) was sequenced in a study of cytomegalovirus exposure and HLA in healthy donors. Whole-study context: HLA-typed donors were the source of approximately 85 million unique TCRs, which an early data release held. Of all 360 or so donors who were genotyped, around 82% belonged to the Caucasian-associated ancestry cluster.

This CDR3 comprises 17 residues. V was clipped by 0 bases and J by 8 bases, with 22 bases between them. The germline V gene encodes CDR1 ENHRY and CDR2 SYGVKD. Amplification used 60 Vbeta primers and 13 Jbeta primers. The repertoire was sequenced with immunoSEQ multiplex PCR; TCRdb's copy has only in-frame clones and lacks some. The table records 130,000 or so clones, more than 60% of them present only once. The TCR originated in a woman in her thirties or forties in good health and CMV-seropositive. The sequencing input was PBMCs. This sequence joins TRBV10-3 and TRBJ1-2; D possibly corresponds to TRBD1 (6 bases). CDR3 in amino acids: CAISESLDRTGHWGYTF. The CDR3 DNA is TGTGCCATCAGTGAGTCTCTAGACAGGACCGGGCACTGGGGCTACACCTTC.